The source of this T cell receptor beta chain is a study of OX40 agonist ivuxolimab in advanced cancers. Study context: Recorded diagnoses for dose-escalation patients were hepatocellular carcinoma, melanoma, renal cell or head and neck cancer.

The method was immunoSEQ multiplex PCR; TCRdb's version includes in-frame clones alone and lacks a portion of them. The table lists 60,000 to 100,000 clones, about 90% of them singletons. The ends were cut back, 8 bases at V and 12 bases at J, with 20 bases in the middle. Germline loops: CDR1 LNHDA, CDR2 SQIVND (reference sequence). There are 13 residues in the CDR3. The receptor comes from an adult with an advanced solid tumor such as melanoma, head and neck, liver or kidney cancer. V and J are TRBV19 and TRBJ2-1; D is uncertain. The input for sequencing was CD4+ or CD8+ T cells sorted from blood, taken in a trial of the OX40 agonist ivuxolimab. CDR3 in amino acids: CASGYLEAIPQFF. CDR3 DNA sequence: TGTGCCAGTGGATATCTCGAGGCAATTCCGCAGTTCTTC.